This section outlines one TCR beta chain sequence together with its context. Its antigen is still unknown. This record belongs to a study of CD8 T cells in Susac syndrome. Blood CD8+ and CD4+ T cells underwent high-throughput TCR beta sequencing. The CD8+ and CD4+ T cells were negatively isolated, with the TEMRA cells enriched by FACS. Trimming removed 1 base at V and 5 bases at J, with 12 bases between. Germline values: CDR1 SQVTM, CDR2 ANQGSEA. CDR3 length: 14 residues. Study-wide findings and caveats: The study admitted that it had a relatively small number of individuals in its TCR sequencing and HLA analysis.

Random hexamers primed reverse transcription of about 0.45 to 1 ug RNA. The method of amplification for TCR beta CDR3 was immunoSEQ multiplex PCR, covering 54 Vbeta and 13 Jbeta. TCRdb processed the immunoSEQ multiplex PCR reads anew with MiXCR; each CDR3 protein has one entry. The data contain 180,000 or so distinct CDR3 sequences, approximately 96% of them seen just once; the ten biggest clones take up under 0.095%. The specimen sequenced was CD4+ T cells from PBMCs. The clonotype comes from a human donor with multiple sclerosis. The gene calls are TRBV29-1 and TRBJ1-5; D may be TRBD1 (5 bases). CDR3 coding DNA: TGCAGCGTTGAAGCGGGAGGGGAGGATCAGCCCCAGCATTTT. This gives the protein CSVEAGGEDQPQHF.